The rows below give T cell receptor beta chains drawn from one sample of a study of shared T cell receptors in the human thymus. The method was immunoSEQ multiplex PCR; TCRdb's version includes in-frame clones alone and lacks a portion of them. The table has hundreds of thousands of clones, 70% to 90% seen once; the top ten hold roughly 0.0089%. These data also featured in a second study, about human thymus T cells.

The sequenced sample consisted of thymocytes. Receptors originate from a boy under two years old with a congenital heart defect. Both conserved end residues are part of each CDR3. D genes are given only for firm matches. A clone size is listed for some rows: how often the clone was seen (once, few, many), or a class if it is expanded.

V gene	clone size	J gene	D gene	CDR3 DNA	CDR3 protein
TRBV7-2	-	TRBJ1-1	-	TGTGCCAGCAGCTTACCGACTGACTCTCGGAACACTGAAGCTTTCTTT	CASSLPTDSRNTEAFF
TRBV30	-	TRBJ2-2	-	TGTGCCTGGACCGAAGTAAGCGAGGGTCCGAACACCGGGGAGCTGTTTTTT	CAWTEVSEGPNTGELFF
TRBV4-3	-	TRBJ2-2	TRBD2	TGCGCCAGCAGCCTTGTGCGTCGGGAGGGTCTTGTGAACACCGGGGAGCTGTTTTTT	CASSLVRREGLVNTGELFF
TRBV18	-	TRBJ1-1	-	TGTGCCAGCTCACCATCAGGCAGGGAAGGATGGACGAACACTGAAGCTTTCTTT	CASSPSGREGWTNTEAFF
TRBV18	-	TRBJ1-5	-	TGTGCCAGCTCACCCGGGGAAGGTGGTAGCAATCAGCCCCAGCATTTT	CASSPGEGGSNQPQHF
TRBV5-6	once	TRBJ2-7	-	TGTGCCAGCAGGGGCGGGGCCAGGGGGTCCTACGAGCAGTACTTC	CASRGGARGSYEQYF
TRBV12-2	-	TRBJ2-7	-	TGTGCAAGTCGCCGTAGCGGGGGGCGCTCCTACGAGCAGTACTTC	CASRRSGGRSYEQYF
TRBV9	-	TRBJ2-7	-	TGTGCCAGCACCACTAGCAGGGCCTCCGAGCAGTACTTC	CASTTSRASEQYF
TRBV4-3	-	TRBJ1-6	TRBD1	TGCGCCAGCAGCCAAGATTTAGGGACAGGGAATAATTCACCCCTCCACTTT	CASSQDLGTGNNSPLHF
TRBV11-3	-	TRBJ2-1	TRBD1	TGTGCCAGCAGCTCTGCCGGGACAGGGGATGAGCAGTTCTTC	CASSSAGTGDEQFF
TRBV4-1	-	TRBJ1-5	TRBD1	TGCGCCAGCAGCCAAGTTCTGGGACAGGGGGAATTTCAGCCCCAGCATTTT	CASSQVLGQGEFQPQHF
TRBV28	-	TRBJ2-3	TRBD2	TGTGCCAGCAGTTTGCCTATACTAGCGACTAGCACAGATACGCAGTATTTT	CASSLPILATSTDTQYF
TRBV2	-	TRBJ1-2	TRBD1	TGTGCCAGCAGTGGATGGTTTAAGGTCAGGGGGCGCGATGCGGGCTACACCTTC	CASSGWFKVRGRDAGYTF
TRBV7-2	-	TRBJ1-6	-	TGTGCCAGCAGCTTAGTGGCAGGGGATAATTCACCCCTCCACTTT	CASSLVAGDNSPLHF
TRBV27	-	TRBJ2-3	TRBD2	TGTGCCAGCAGCCGGCTAGCGGGAGACTCAGATACGCAGTATTTT	CASSRLAGDSDTQYF
TRBV7-9	-	TRBJ2-6	-	TGTGCCAGCAGCACAGACAACTCTGGGGCCAACGTCCTGACTTTC	CASSTDNSGANVLTF
TRBV5-1	-	TRBJ2-1	-	TGCGCCAGCAGCGGAACAGGGAACAATGAGCAGTTCTTC	CASSGTGNNEQFF
TRBV28	-	TRBJ1-2	-	TGTGCCAGCAGTTCTCCGAGTACACAGTGGGTAGGAGGCTACACCTTC	CASSSPSTQWVGGYTF
TRBV7-6	-	TRBJ2-3	TRBD1	TGTGCCAGCAGCCCAGGGGACAGGAAAAATACGCAGTATTTT	CASSPGDRKNTQYF
TRBV7-2	-	TRBJ2-7	TRBD2	TGTGCCAGCAGCCCCTCGGGCGCGGGAGACACCTACGAGCAGTACTTC	CASSPSGAGDTYEQYF
TRBV9	-	TRBJ2-3	TRBD2	TGTGCCAGCAGCCCTCGGACTAGCACTTCACCAGATACGCAGTATTTT	CASSPRTSTSPDTQYF
TRBV18	-	TRBJ2-1	TRBD2	TGTGCCAGCTCACCACCTCGACTAGCGGGAAATGAGCAGTTCTTC	CASSPPRLAGNEQFF
TRBV10-3	-	TRBJ1-3	-	TGTGCCATCAGTACAGGCGGAGACTCTGGAAACACCATATATTTT	CAISTGGDSGNTIYF
TRBV29-1	-	TRBJ1-1	-	TGCAGCGTTGAACTGGGGGGGGCAGGGACTGAAGCTTTCTTT	CSVELGGAGTEAFF
TRBV6-5	-	TRBJ1-5	-	TGTGCCAGCAGTTATAACAGGATCCCAAGCAATCAGCCCCAGCATTTT	CASSYNRIPSNQPQHF
TRBV6-1	once	TRBJ2-3	TRBD2	TGTGCCAGCAGTGCCGCACTAGCGGAACTCAGCACAGATACGCAGTATTTT	CASSAALAELSTDTQYF
TRBV27	-	TRBJ2-7	TRBD2	TGTGCCAGCAGTTACGGGACTAGCTCCTACGAGCAGTACTTC	CASSYGTSSYEQYF
TRBV6-5	-	TRBJ1-1	-	TGTGCCAGTTGGGGGCAGGGGAAAAGCGAAATGGCTTTCTTT	CASWGQGKSEMAFF
TRBV7-9	once	TRBJ2-3	-	TGTGCCAGCAGCGGTCAGGGATGGCCCACAGATACGCAGTATTTT	CASSGQGWPTDTQYF
TRBV4-2	-	TRBJ2-2	TRBD1	TGTGCCAGCAGCCAAACCGGGACAGGATTGTTCCGGGAGCTGTTTTTT	CASSQTGTGLFRELFF
TRBV11-2	-	TRBJ1-3	TRBD1	TGTGCCAGCAGCCCCCCGGGGAGACAGGGACTGTCTGGAAACACCATATATTTT	CASSPPGRQGLSGNTIYF